The sequence of this TCR beta chain was determined in a study of cytomegalovirus exposure and HLA in healthy donors. Whole-study findings and limits: Later work associated roughly 15,000 TCR beta sequences with HLA alleles at 0.05 false discovery rate.

The germline gives CDR1 SNHLY, CDR2 FYNNEI. The ends were cut back, 2 bases at V and 0 bases at J, with 14 bases in the middle. The CDR3 runs 17 residues. PCR used 60 Vbeta primers and 13 Jbeta primers. TCRdb's copy holds only in-frame clones and misses some; the assay was immunoSEQ multiplex PCR. Of 97,000 or so clones listed, less than 10% are singletons. Details on this clone: Its target is unknown.

Donors in the study were healthy people who gave bone marrow. J is TRBJ1-3 and V is TRBV2; D unresolved. The TCR was taken from a man between 50 and 59 years old in good health and CMV-seropositive. Sequenced material: PBMCs. The CDR3 region is CASSENAGSLSGNTIYF. The CDR3 region has the DNA TGTGCCAGCAGTGAAAACGCAGGCAGCCTCTCTGGAAACACCATATATTTT.